These 24 T cell receptor beta chains share one sample of origin, sequenced in a study of T cells in Graves' hyperthyroidism and ophthalmopathy (dated 2019 in TCRdb). The protocol used for the library was multiplex PCR. The sequencer listed for this sample is Illumina HiSeq 2000. The TCR beta CDR3 regions were amplified from RNA transcripts. For the first round of RT-PCR on the TCR CDR3, the HTBI primer set was used together with the Qiagen OneStep RT-PCR kit. TCRdb reworked the public reads: Q25 trimming with fastp, MiXCR clone assembly, productive beta chains retained. Merged by CDR3 protein, the rows form single entries marked with the most common genes and DNA. For this sample there are fewer than 450,000 distinct CDR3 sequences; about an eighth appear just once. The ten largest clonotypes hold over 25% of the sample. Input material: blood. The origin of the receptors is a man aged 50 or older with Graves' ophthalmopathy.

This clonotype has ten or more counts. The chain has TRBV27 and TRBJ2-1, with unresolved D. V lost 3 bases and J lost 4, with 22 bases in between. Germline V gene lookup returns CDR1 MNHEY and CDR2 SMNVEV (reference sequence). The CDR3 covers 18 residues. This CDR3 is CASSFEWSPGPLYNEQFF. CDR3 nucleotide sequence: TGTGCCAGCAGTTTTGAATGGTCCCCGGGTCCCTTGTACAATGAGCAGTTCTTC.

CDR3 region: CASSQVVGSNQPQHF. For the CDR3, the DNA is TGCGCCAGCAGCCAAGTGGTGGGCAGCAATCAGCCCCAGCATTTT. This rearrangement joins TRBV4-3 to TRBJ1-5; the D is unclear. There are 15 residues in the CDR3. Germline CDR1 reads LGHNA; CDR2 reads YSLEER. Trimming shortened V by 1 base and J by 1 base, and 8 bases separated the two germline ends.

This clonotype was detected many times. This chain joins TRBV12-3 or TRBV12-4 and TRBJ2-1; TRBD2 matches 9 bases. This CDR3 contains 14 residues. Germline trimming cut 3 bases from V and 8 bases from J; bases unmatched to any gene: 5. DNA of the CDR3: TGTGCCAGCAGTTTCAGCGGGAGGTCGGATGAGCAGTTCTTC. It is translated as CASSFSGRSDEQFF.

This clonotype occurred a few times. V is TRBV12-3 or TRBV12-4 and J is TRBJ2-3; unclear D gene. CDR3 length: 14 residues. Trimming took 3 bases from V and 0 from J, leaving 7 bases between them. CDR3 DNA: TGTGCCAGCAGTTTTGAAGCTAGCACAGATACGCAGTATTTT. Translation: CASSFEASTDTQYF.

This clonotype was recorded a few times. One end of the junction does not line up with germline, which may come from a read error. The chain links TRBV28 to TRBJ1-4; D gene ambiguous. The germline V gene has CDR1 MDHEN and CDR2 SYDVKM. This CDR3 has 12 amino acids. Here the CDR3 reads CASSYPKEKLFF. CDR3 nucleotide sequence: TGTGCCAGCAGTTATCCTAAGGAAAAACTGTTTTTT.

This clonotype was picked up many times. The CDR3 region has the DNA TGTGCCAGCAGCCGAACAGATGGCTACACCTTC. The encoded protein is CASSRTDGYTF. The chain recombines TRBV28 with TRBJ1-2; D uncertain. The V gene lost 6 bases and the J gene lost 6 bases, with 8 bases spanning the gap. Germline V gene data show CDR1 as MDHEN and CDR2 as SYDVKM. The CDR3 runs to 11 residues.

The chain recombines TRBV11-2 with TRBJ2-7, with D possibly TRBD2 on 6 matching bases. There are 12 residues in the CDR3. V lost 3 bases and J 4 bases, leaving 7 bases between the germline ends. Looked up from germline, CDR1 is SGHAT and CDR2 is FQNNGV. CDR3 nucleotide sequence: TGTGCCAGCAGCTTCCGGGGGTACGAGCAGTACTTC. Its protein product is CASSFRGYEQYF. The variable domain in full, completed from reference TRBV11-2 and TRBJ2-7, reads EAGVAQSPRYKIIEKRQSVAFWCNPISGHATLYWYQQILGQGPKLLIQFQNNGVVDDSQLPKDRFSAERLKGVDSTLKIQPAKLEDSAVYLCASSFRGYEQYFGPGTRLTVT.

The sample holds a few counts of this clonotype. V and J are TRBV7-6 and TRBJ2-7, with a tentative D call TRBD1 (5 bases). The germline V and J ends were trimmed by 5 bases and 0 bases, with 14 bases remaining between them. Per germline, CDR1 SGHVS and CDR2 FNYEAQ. This CDR3 is built from 15 residues. This CDR3 reads CASSRGAASSYEQYF. The DNA for the CDR3 is TGTGCCAGCAGCCGTGGGGCCGCTAGCTCCTACGAGCAGTACTTC.

This rearrangement joins TRBV4-1 to TRBJ1-1, with D maybe TRBD1 (5 bases). CDR3 size: 14 residues. V lost 1 base to trimming and J lost 4 bases, with 10 bases between them. Germline CDR1 MGHRA, CDR2 YSYEKL. Written as DNA, the CDR3 is TGCGCCAGCAGCCAAGGACAGTTATTCACTGAAGCTTTCTTT. Amino acids: CASSQGQLFTEAFF.

This clonotype appeared many times. The chain is built from TRBV20-1 and TRBJ2-2; TRBD2 might be the D (5 bases). V was shortened by 4 bases and J by 0 bases, with 9 bases between the two germline ends. Germline V gives CDR1 DFQATT, CDR2 SNEGSKA (reference sequence). The CDR3 covers 14 residues. CDR3 nucleotides: TGCAGTGCTAAGGAGACTACGAACACCGGGGAGCTGTTTTTT. Protein sequence: CSAKETTNTGELFF.

Many counts were recorded for this clonotype. The chain is built from TRBV6-1 and TRBJ1-2; weak D call: TRBD1 (6 bases). The CDR3 is 14 amino acids. CDR1 is MNHNS, CDR2 SASEGT, per germline. V gave up 7 bases and J gave up 2 bases, with 14 bases separating them. The CDR3 coding sequence is TGTGCCAGCAATAGGGACATTTGGAACTATGGCTACACCTTC. This sequence encodes CASNRDIWNYGYTF.

This clonotype was detected a few times. This rearrangement joins TRBV19 to TRBJ2-5, with D tentatively TRBD2 (5 bases). There are 14 residues in the CDR3. Germline CDR1 and CDR2: LNHDA and SQIVND (reference sequence). Trimming took off 6 bases at V and 3 bases at J, with 14 bases between the two ends. CDR3 residues: CASSSPGIKETQYF. The CDR3 DNA is TGTGCCAGTAGCTCCCCCGGGATTAAAGAGACCCAGTACTTC.

This clonotype was seen ten or more times. The chain uses TRBV7-8 and TRBJ1-2; 7 bases align to TRBD1. V was pared by 5 bases and J by 4 bases, with 4 bases of the junction left unmatched. From germline, CDR1 is SGHVS and CDR2 FQNEAQ. The CDR3 runs to 13 residues. The CDR3 sequence is CASSLDRAYGYTF. The CDR3 DNA sequence: TGTGCCAGCAGCCTAGACAGGGCCTATGGCTACACCTTC.

The chain carries TRBV20-1 and TRBJ2-3, with D unclear. The CDR3 consists of 14 residues. The ends were cut back, 3 bases at V and 0 bases at J, with 10 bases in the middle. In germline, CDR1 is DFQATT, CDR2 SNEGSKA (reference sequence). DNA of the CDR3: TGCAGTGCTAGTGTATTGGCGAGCACAGATACGCAGTATTTT. This translates into CSASVLASTDTQYF.

The gene calls are TRBV9 and TRBJ1-6; D ambiguous. The CDR3 runs to 16 residues. V lost 3 bases and J 5 bases, leaving 15 bases between the germline ends. Per germline, CDR1 SGDLS and CDR2 YYNGEE. CDR3 coding DNA: TGTGCCAGCAGCGATGTCCGGGCAGGAAATAATTCACCCCTCCACTTT. Its translation: CASSDVRAGNNSPLHF.

This clonotype appeared many times. This chain connects TRBV14 to TRBJ2-3; D gene ambiguous. Germline-derived CDR1 and CDR2 are SGHDN and FVKESK. The CDR3 has 15 residues. V lost 0 bases and J lost 3, with 10 bases in between. The CDR3 DNA reads as TGTGCCAGCAGCCAAGAGGGTCACGGTACAGATACGCAGTATTTT. As protein: CASSQEGHGTDTQYF.

This clonotype was observed a handful of times. The chain is built from TRBV19 and TRBJ2-1, with 11 positions matching TRBD2. This CDR3 is built from 15 residues. The J segment lost 6 bases and the V segment lost 5 bases, leaving 6 bases of the junction unmatched. Per the germline V gene, CDR1 is LNHDA and CDR2 is SQIVND (reference sequence). CDR3 loop: CASSVTSGSGNEQFF. DNA of the CDR3: TGTGCCAGTAGTGTAACTAGCGGGAGTGGCAATGAGCAGTTCTTC.

This clonotype was counted ten times or more. The gene calls are TRBV7-9 and TRBJ2-7; the D is unclear. The CDR3 covers 15 residues. In germline, CDR1 is SEHNR, CDR2 FQNEAQ (reference sequence). Deletions cut 1 base from V and 1 base from J, with 11 bases between. CDR3 nucleotide sequence: TGTGCCAGCAGCTTAGTCCGAGGCAAGTCCTACGAGCAGTACTTC. The encoded protein is CASSLVRGKSYEQYF.

This clonotype came up many times. This sequence joins TRBV5-1 and TRBJ2-7; D is uncertain. The CDR3 spans 14 residues. V was pared by 0 bases and J by 4 bases, with 11 bases between. The germline V gene has CDR1 SGHRS and CDR2 YFSETQ. CDR3 DNA sequence: TGCGCCAGCAGCTTGGATGTGACCCTTTACGAGCAGTACTTC. Amino acids: CASSLDVTLYEQYF.

This clonotype was found a few times. This sequence joins TRBV3-1 and TRBJ2-6; 14 positions agree with TRBD2. Germline-derived CDR1 and CDR2 are LGHDT and YNNKEL (reference sequence). The CDR3 runs to 19 residues. The ends lost 5 bases at V and 0 bases at J; junction bases unmatched: 6. CDR3 sequence: CASSKGLAGEGSGANVLTF. The CDR3 nucleotides read TGTGCCAGCAGCAAGGGACTAGCGGGAGAGGGCTCTGGGGCCAACGTCCTGACTTTC.

There are a few counts of this clonotype. The chain uses TRBV9 and TRBJ2-1; 9 nucleotides line up with TRBD2. V gave up 7 bases and J gave up 7 bases; unmatched junction bases: 12. Germline CDR1 SGDLS, CDR2 YYNGEE. The CDR3 has 15 residues. The CDR3 bases are TGTGCCAGCGGGGAGACTAGCGGACTACCTAATGAGCAGTTCTTC. This translates into CASGETSGLPNEQFF.

Ten or more counts support this clonotype. This chain joins TRBV28 and TRBJ2-3, with TRBD2 identical over 13 bases. The CDR3 contains 17 residues. After removal of 4 bases from V and 5 bases from J, the junction contained 9 bases not matched to a gene. The germline V gene encodes CDR1 MDHEN and CDR2 SYDVKM. CDR3 coding DNA: TGTGCCAGCAGTTGGCGGACTAGCGGGAGACGTCAAGATACGCAGTATTTT. This encodes CASSWRTSGRRQDTQYF.

A few counts support this clonotype. J is TRBJ2-1 and V is TRBV24-1; perhaps TRBD1 as D (6 bases). From germline, CDR1 is KGHDR and CDR2 SFDVKD. Trimming took 0 bases from V and 0 from J, leaving 11 bases between them. This CDR3 has 17 residues. The CDR3 protein is CATSDLGGASSYNEQFF. CDR3 in DNA: TGTGCCACCAGTGATTTGGGGGGCGCGTCCTCCTACAATGAGCAGTTCTTC.

The chain recombines TRBV6-9 with TRBJ2-5, with D unresolved. Trimming left V 2 bases short and J 4 bases short, with 8 bases between. Germline V CDR1 and CDR2: MNHGY, SVAAGI. This CDR3 spans 13 amino acids. CDR3 nucleotide sequence: TGTGCCAGCAGTTATCGCGGCATAGAGACCCAGTACTTC. It codes for CASSYRGIETQYF.